The subject of this entry is one T cell receptor (beta chain). In the authors' workflow: Nucleated cell counts were estimated from reference gene primer amplification. Only in-frame clones appear in the TCRdb table, and some are missing; sequencing was by immunoSEQ multiplex PCR. Clone size and the V and J calls come from that table; the DNA yielded D and trimming. Among 470,000 or so clones listed, 70% to 90% were seen once. This entry belongs to a study of blood T cell repertoires in COVID-19. Study overall: Nucleic acid was either cDNA or gDNA, and it came from T cells, B-cell-depleted T cells, or PBMCs.

Sequencing was carried out using PBMCs or T cells enriched from blood (not recorded which). The sequence came from a young woman with acute COVID-19.

CDR3 region: CASSPGTSGMNLYNEQFF. The CDR3 nucleotides read TGTGCCAGCAGCCCGGGGACTAGCGGGATGAACCTCTACAATGAGCAGTTCTTC. The genes are TRBV5-6 and TRBJ2-1; 13 nucleotides agree with TRBD2. CDR1 is SGHDT, CDR2 YYEEEE, per germline. The CDR3 is 18 residues long. The trim removed 4 bases at V and 3 bases at J, leaving 10 bases unmatched.